This TCR beta chain came from a study of T cells in Graves' hyperthyroidism and ophthalmopathy. General observations from the study: Patients with ophthalmopathy were separated from those with stable hyperthyroidism by a 13 V-J model.

Amplification of TCR beta CDR3 regions was performed using RNA transcripts as template. First-round RT-PCR of the TCR CDR3 relied on the HTBI primer set. TCRdb ran MiXCR on the multiplex PCR reads and lists one entry per CDR3 protein. The data hold 45,000 to 55,000 distinct CDR3 sequences, with roughly 51% observed a single time. Those with hyperthyroidism were 18 to 65 years old, newly diagnosed, and ill for under 2 months. Patients having uncontrolled infection, another autoimmune disease, pregnancy or lactation were not included. This clonotype was recorded at least ten times. The antigen is undetermined. This clonotype originated in a man younger than 35 with Graves' hyperthyroidism. The source material was peripheral blood or thyroid tissue (not recorded which).

The chain's CDR3 is CASSYQTGTGHYGYTF. DNA for the CDR3: TGTGCCAGCAGTTACCAAACCGGGACAGGACACTATGGCTACACCTTC. The chain recombines TRBV6-5 with TRBJ1-2; 8 bases are shared with TRBD1. Trimming took 2 bases from V and 3 from J; bases not matched to a gene: 8. The CDR3 is 16 residues long. Germline V gene sequence: CDR1 MNHEY, CDR2 SVGAGI.